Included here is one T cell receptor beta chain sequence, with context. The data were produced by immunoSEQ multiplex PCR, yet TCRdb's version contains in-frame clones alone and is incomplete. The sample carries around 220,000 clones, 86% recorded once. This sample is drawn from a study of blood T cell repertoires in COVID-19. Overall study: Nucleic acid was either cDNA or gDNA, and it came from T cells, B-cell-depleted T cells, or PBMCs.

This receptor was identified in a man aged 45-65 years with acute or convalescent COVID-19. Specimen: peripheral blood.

Here the CDR3 reads CASSVRQETQYF. In nucleotides, the CDR3 is TGTGCCAGCAGTGTGAGGCAAGAGACCCAGTACTTC. The chain has TRBV2 and TRBJ2-5; D is ambiguous. Trimming took 4 bases from V and 2 from J, leaving 5 bases between them. Germline V gene sequence: CDR1 SNHLY, CDR2 FYNNEI. CDR3 length: 12 residues.